The rows below give T cell receptor beta chains drawn from one sample of a study of T cell repertoires in aging, cancer and after chemotherapy. TCRdb recomputed calls from the multiplex PCR reads with MiXCR, one row per CDR3 protein. The sample carries fewer than 20,000 distinct CDR3 sequences, around half recorded once. The sample was blood. These receptors originate from a human donor in good health. Each CDR3 is given without its conserved first and last residue. A D gene is named only where the DNA matches it firmly.

J gene: TRBJ1-4
D gene: NA
V gene: TRBV6-5
CDR3 protein: ASKEGDQALWIMKKLF

J gene: TRBJ2-2
D gene: TRBD2
V gene: TRBV6-4
CDR3 protein: ASSGLAGATGELF

J gene: TRBJ2-1
D gene: NA
V gene: TRBV12-3/TRBV12-4
CDR3 protein: ASNGQGSSYEQF

J gene: TRBJ2-5
D gene: TRBD2
V gene: TRBV12-3/TRBV12-4
CDR3 protein: ASSQGTSRKETQY

J gene: TRBJ2-7
D gene: NA
V gene: TRBV27
CDR3 protein: ASSVLPYEQY

J gene: TRBJ2-1
D gene: TRBD2
V gene: TRBV11-1
CDR3 protein: ASSPRTSGAYNEQF

J gene: TRBJ1-2
D gene: TRBD1
V gene: TRBV29-1
CDR3 protein: SVEGQGKGGYT

J gene: TRBJ2-7
D gene: NA
V gene: TRBV12-3/TRBV12-4
CDR3 protein: ASSNSGTQTYEQY

J gene: TRBJ2-3
D gene: TRBD1
V gene: TRBV12-3/TRBV12-4
CDR3 protein: ASTTTGSGNTQY

J gene: TRBJ1-1
D gene: TRBD1
V gene: TRBV29-1
CDR3 protein: SVERTGGFTPEAF

J gene: TRBJ2-3
D gene: NA
V gene: TRBV6-5
CDR3 protein: ASRTGRRSTDTQY

J gene: TRBJ2-1
D gene: TRBD2
V gene: TRBV10-3
CDR3 protein: AISERTRGREQF

J gene: TRBJ2-1
D gene: NA
V gene: TRBV7-9
CDR3 protein: ASSFNGEEQF

J gene: TRBJ1-4
D gene: NA
V gene: TRBV29-1
CDR3 protein: SVLSTDLNEKLF

J gene: TRBJ1-1
D gene: NA
V gene: TRBV29-1
CDR3 protein: SAGTLNTEAF

J gene: TRBJ2-2
D gene: TRBD2
V gene: TRBV12-3/TRBV12-4
CDR3 protein: ASSVSGRNTGELF

J gene: TRBJ2-5
D gene: NA
V gene: TRBV6-5
CDR3 protein: ASSYSIRTGQETQY

J gene: TRBJ2-3
D gene: TRBD2
V gene: TRBV6-4
CDR3 protein: ASSDSVSGSDTQY

J gene: TRBJ2-5
D gene: NA
V gene: TRBV12-3/TRBV12-4
CDR3 protein: ASTFSQGRETQY

J gene: TRBJ2-7
D gene: NA
V gene: TRBV5-8
CDR3 protein: ASSPRDAYEQY

J gene: TRBJ2-5
D gene: NA
V gene: TRBV6-6
CDR3 protein: ASSSLKGGGGQETQY

J gene: TRBJ2-1
D gene: NA
V gene: TRBV27
CDR3 protein: ASSSAGLEGNEQF

J gene: TRBJ1-6
D gene: TRBD1
V gene: TRBV27
CDR3 protein: ASSLGTVGTYNSPLH

J gene: TRBJ2-3
D gene: NA
V gene: TRBV5-1
CDR3 protein: ASSFVRATDTQY

J gene: TRBJ2-2
D gene: TRBD2
V gene: TRBV27
CDR3 protein: ASSYLLAGFGQTGELF

J gene: TRBJ1-4
D gene: NA
V gene: TRBV6-1
CDR3 protein: ASSFGGPHEKLF

J gene: TRBJ2-6
D gene: NA
V gene: TRBV27
CDR3 protein: ASSLSSGSGANVLT

J gene: TRBJ1-6
D gene: TRBD1
V gene: TRBV6-1
CDR3 protein: ASSEATGDNPPLH

J gene: TRBJ2-2
D gene: NA
V gene: TRBV18
CDR3 protein: ASSPLVSAPNTGELF

J gene: TRBJ2-6
D gene: NA
V gene: TRBV5-1
CDR3 protein: ASSLDGTYGSGANVLT

J gene: TRBJ2-7
D gene: NA
V gene: TRBV7-2
CDR3 protein: ASSYLPQGDYEQY

J gene: TRBJ2-7
D gene: TRBD1
V gene: TRBV29-1
CDR3 protein: SVEGWDRPYEQY

J gene: TRBJ1-4
D gene: NA
V gene: TRBV15
CDR3 protein: ATSMSYGDEKLF

J gene: TRBJ2-5
D gene: TRBD2
V gene: TRBV5-5
CDR3 protein: ASSSPGLAGEETQY

J gene: TRBJ2-1
D gene: TRBD2
V gene: TRBV6-4
CDR3 protein: ASNYTVAGVGGNEQF

J gene: TRBJ2-3
D gene: TRBD1
V gene: TRBV29-1
CDR3 protein: SVSTDRDSVDTQY

J gene: TRBJ1-5
D gene: NA
V gene: TRBV6-2/TRBV6-3
CDR3 protein: ASSTAGAGQPQH

J gene: TRBJ2-6
D gene: NA
V gene: TRBV5-6
CDR3 protein: ASSLSNGIAT

J gene: TRBJ1-6
D gene: NA
V gene: TRBV18
CDR3 protein: ASSPYYNSPLH

J gene: TRBJ2-3
D gene: TRBD2
V gene: TRBV18
CDR3 protein: ASSREPGGGADTQY

J gene: TRBJ2-2
D gene: NA
V gene: TRBV19
CDR3 protein: ASSIQNTGELF

J gene: TRBJ2-7
D gene: NA
V gene: TRBV5-1
CDR3 protein: ARSLVGELSYEQY

J gene: TRBJ2-7
D gene: NA
V gene: TRBV6-1
CDR3 protein: ASSELGFTYEQY

J gene: TRBJ2-1
D gene: TRBD2
V gene: TRBV6-4
CDR3 protein: ASSATSGPYNEQF

J gene: TRBJ2-1
D gene: NA
V gene: TRBV19
CDR3 protein: ASQRDLYNEQF

J gene: TRBJ2-1
D gene: NA
V gene: TRBV6-2/TRBV6-3
CDR3 protein: ASRWGEVTYNEQF

J gene: TRBJ1-1
D gene: NA
V gene: TRBV19
CDR3 protein: ASSIGGRMNTEAF